The 26 T cell receptor beta chains listed next were all sequenced from one sample in a study of identical twins. TCRdb re-called the 5' RACE reads through MiXCR, storing one row per CDR3 protein. Of 400,000 to 500,000 distinct CDR3 sequences listed, around 20% were seen once; the top ten hold roughly 12%. Material for sequencing was naive T cells sorted from blood. These receptors were taken from a man aged 45-60 years in good health.

Many counts were recorded for this clonotype. The V and J genes are TRBV12-3 or TRBV12-4 and TRBJ1-6, with no clear D. The CDR3 runs 13 residues. Trimming took off 10 bases at V and 0 bases at J, with 7 bases between the two ends. The CDR3, as DNA: TGTGCCACCTCTAACTCCTATAATTCACCCCTCCACTTT. It translates to CATSNSYNSPLHF.

In this sample, this clonotype turned up a few times. The chain has TRBV20-1 and TRBJ2-5; no definite D call. CDR3 size: 14 residues. The germline V gene encodes CDR1 DFQATT and CDR2 SNEGSKA (reference sequence). Trimming pared 0 bases from V and 0 bases from J, leaving 8 bases between. The CDR3 region is CSARDMTYQETQYF. The CDR3 region has the DNA TGCAGTGCTAGAGACATGACATACCAAGAGACCCAGTACTTC.

In this sample, this clonotype turned up a few times. The V gene is TRBV7-9, the J gene TRBJ2-5, with a weak D call TRBD2 (6 bases). This CDR3 is 13 amino acids long. The germline V gene has CDR1 SEHNR and CDR2 FQNEAQ (reference sequence). V was cut by 8 bases and J by 1 base, with 11 bases left in between. CDR3: CASRGRPQETQYF. CDR3 bases: TGTGCCAGCCGGGGGAGACCCCAAGAGACCCAGTACTTC.

V and J are TRBV28 and TRBJ1-5; D not resolved. This CDR3 has 12 residues. The germline V gene encodes CDR1 MDHEN and CDR2 SYDVKM. Trimming removed 7 bases from V and 2 bases from J, with 6 bases in between. The CDR3 loop is CASTSGNQPQHF. The CDR3 coding sequence is TGTGCCAGCACTAGCGGCAATCAGCCCCAGCATTTT.

The J gene is TRBJ2-3, the V gene TRBV5-1; TRBD2 might be the D (5 bases). This CDR3 region has 14 residues. V shed 1 base and J shed 2 bases, with 8 bases lying between them. Germline V gene lookup returns CDR1 SGHRS and CDR2 YFSETQ. Here the CDR3 DNA reads TGCGCCAGCAGCTTGAGCGGCTACACAGATACGCAGTATTTT. It specifies CASSLSGYTDTQYF. Combining the CDR3 with reference TRBV5-1 and TRBJ2-3 gives the whole variable domain KAGVTQTPRYLIKTRGQQVTLSCSPISGHRSVSWYQQTPGQGLQFLFEYFSETQRNKGNFPGRFSGRQFSNSRSEMNVSTLELGDSALYLCASSLSGYTDTQYFGPGTRLTVL.

The chain links TRBV25-1 to TRBJ2-1; no firm D call. The CDR3 totals 13 residues. The V gene's germline CDR1 is MGHDK and CDR2 SYGVNS. V was trimmed by 2 bases and J by 3 bases, leaving 5 bases between them. The CDR3 spells CASSEGRYNEQFF. In DNA form, the CDR3 reads TGTGCCAGCAGTGAAGGCCGCTACAATGAGCAGTTCTTC.

The sample holds many counts of this clonotype. The chain combines TRBV20-1 with TRBJ2-5, with D maybe TRBD2 (6 bases). The CDR3 is made up of 15 amino acids. V lost 6 bases and J 0 bases, leaving 17 bases between the germline ends. The V gene's germline CDR1 is DFQATT and CDR2 SNEGSKA (reference sequence). Written as DNA, the CDR3 is TGCAGTGCCCGGGGACTGGGCTACCACCAAGAGACCCAGTACTTC. Its translation: CSARGLGYHQETQYF.

This clonotype occurred a few times. This rearrangement joins TRBV6-5 to TRBJ2-5; 7 nucleotides match TRBD2. The junction had 9 bases not matched to a gene; V was cut back by 0 bases and J by 5 bases. Germline loops: CDR1 MNHEY, CDR2 SVGAGI. This CDR3 contains 16 residues. This CDR3 reads CASSYSPGAGWETQYF. CDR3 bases: TGTGCCAGCAGTTACTCCCCGGGAGCGGGGTGGGAGACCCAGTACTTC.

The CDR3 sequence: CATSEHIQDTQYF. CDR3 DNA: TGTGCCACCAGTGAGCACATACAAGATACGCAGTATTTT. This chain links TRBV24-1 with TRBJ2-3; unclear D gene. Trimming pared 4 bases from V and 5 bases from J, leaving 9 bases between. CDR1 is KGHDR, CDR2 SFDVKD, per germline. The CDR3 totals 13 residues.

This clonotype was seen a few times. V and J are TRBV20-1 and TRBJ2-1; no firm D call. This CDR3 spans 16 amino acids. V dropped 3 bases and J dropped 3 bases, with 18 bases sitting between them. From germline, CDR1 is DFQATT and CDR2 SNEGSKA (reference sequence). The DNA of the CDR3 is TGCAGTGCTAGTTCCCGGGTCGCCGGTGGCTACAATGAGCAGTTCTTC. Translated: CSASSRVAGGYNEQFF.

This clonotype was seen repeatedly, ten times or more. The chain couples TRBV5-1 to TRBJ2-1; D call uncertain. From germline, CDR1 is SGHRS and CDR2 YFSETQ. CDR3 length equals 13 residues. V was cut by 4 bases and J by 4 bases, with 9 bases left in between. CDR3 amino acids: CASSKDQYNEQFF. The CDR3 DNA sequence: TGCGCCAGCAGCAAGGACCAGTACAATGAGCAGTTCTTC.

The rearrangement uses TRBV5-6 and TRBJ1-1; unclear D gene. V was cut by 4 bases and J by 1 base, with 5 bases left in between. Germline loops: CDR1 SGHDT, CDR2 YYEEEE. The CDR3 covers 12 residues. The CDR3 protein is CASSRKNTEAFF. In nucleotides, the CDR3 is TGTGCCAGCAGCCGGAAGAACACTGAAGCTTTCTTT.

Ten or more counts support this clonotype. The CDR3 sequence: CASSYQDKETQYF. CDR3 nucleotides: TGTGCCAGCAGTTATCAGGACAAAGAGACCCAGTACTTC. This chain uses TRBV6-5 with TRBJ2-5, with D possibly being TRBD1 (5 bases). The germline CDR1 and CDR2 sequences are MNHEY and SVGAGI. The CDR3 covers 13 residues. V lost 3 bases and J lost 3, with 8 bases in between.

This chain connects TRBV21-1 to TRBJ1-4. TRBV21-1 constitutes a pseudogene. This CDR3 has 11 amino acids. As DNA, the CDR3 is TGTGCCAGCAGCAGCCAACCCGAACTGTTTTTT. Translating it yields CASSSQPELFF.

Many counts were recorded for this clonotype. J is TRBJ2-1 and V is TRBV6-5, with a possible D match to TRBD1 (6 bases). Trimming shortened V by 6 bases and J by 5 bases, and 23 bases separated the two germline ends. The CDR3 totals 17 residues. The germline V gene encodes CDR1 MNHEY and CDR2 SVGAGI. Here the CDR3 reads CASRLGTGRILNNEQFF. CDR3 DNA: TGTGCCAGCAGGTTAGGTACAGGGCGGATCCTAAACAATGAGCAGTTCTTC.

This chain links TRBV4-1 with TRBJ2-4; D might be TRBD1 (6 bases). Trimming removed 1 base at V and 1 base at J, with 11 bases between. Germline V CDR1 and CDR2: MGHRA, YSYEKL. The CDR3 totals 16 residues. This chain's CDR3 is CASSQVTRGAKNIQYF. CDR3 DNA: TGCGCCAGCAGCCAAGTAACGAGGGGGGCCAAAAACATTCAGTACTTC.

The genes are TRBV15 and TRBJ2-2; 9 nucleotides match TRBD2. Per the germline V gene, CDR1 is LNHNV and CDR2 is YYDKDF (reference sequence). This CDR3 is 16 amino acids long. J was trimmed by 6 bases and V by 8 bases; bases with no gene match: 13. The CDR3 spells CATHRGAGGPAGELFF. The CDR3 region has the DNA TGTGCCACCCACAGAGGGGCGGGGGGGCCTGCCGGGGAGCTGTTTTTT.

The table lists this clonotype with a few counts. The chain links TRBV12-3 or TRBV12-4 to TRBJ1-2; 7 positions agree with TRBD1. The V gene end was trimmed by 6 bases and the J gene end by 0 bases; junction bases not matched to a gene: 4. The CDR3 length is 14 residues. The CDR3 loop is CASSRTGANYGYTF. The CDR3 region has the DNA TGTGCCAGCAGCCGGACAGGAGCTAACTATGGCTACACCTTC.

This clonotype has just a few counts. The chain employs TRBV7-2 and TRBJ2-5; tentative D call: TRBD1 (5 bases). This CDR3 spans 14 amino acids. CDR1 is SGHTA and CDR2 is FQGNSA in the germline V gene. Trimming removed 5 bases at V and 2 bases at J, with 12 bases between. The CDR3 DNA is TGTGCCAGCAGCCGAGACAGATATCAAGAGACCCAGTACTTC. Protein: CASSRDRYQETQYF. Looking up the rest from reference TRBV7-2 and TRBJ2-5 gives the full variable domain: GAGVSQSPSNKVTEKGKDVELRCDPISGHTALYWYRQSLGQGLEFLIYFQGNSAPDKSGLPSDRFSAERTGGSVSTLTIQRTQQEDSAVYLCASSRDRYQETQYFGPGTRLLVL.

This clonotype has ten or more counts. The rearrangement links TRBV4-3 to TRBJ1-6; D is possibly TRBD1 (5 bases). The germline V gene has CDR1 LGHNA and CDR2 YSLEER. V lost 0 bases to trimming and J lost 4 bases, with 7 bases between them. The length of the CDR3 is 15 residues. The CDR3 loop is CASSQDRGYNSPLHF. CDR3 bases: TGCGCCAGCAGCCAAGATCGGGGGTATAATTCACCCCTCCACTTT.

The chain recombines TRBV28 with TRBJ2-5; 7 nucleotides align to TRBD2. The CDR3 totals 18 residues. The V and J ends lost 6 bases and 1 base, in that order; junction bases with no gene match: 17. Germline values: CDR1 MDHEN, CDR2 SYDVKM. CDR3 nucleotide sequence: TGTGCCAGCAGCCCCGAGGGAGGGCTAGCCCCTTTCCAAGAGACCCAGTACTTC. Encoded protein: CASSPEGGLAPFQETQYF.

This clonotype was seen ten or more times. The V gene is TRBV11-2, the J gene TRBJ2-5; TRBD1 agrees at 10 bases. The V segment lost 4 bases and the J segment 5 bases; nucleotides outside the gene matches: 7. The germline CDR1 and CDR2 sequences are SGHAT and FQNNGV. The CDR3 has 15 residues. CDR3: CASSSVTGGVETQYF. CDR3 sequence (DNA): TGTGCCAGCAGCTCCGTGACAGGGGGCGTGGAGACCCAGTACTTC.

This chain links TRBV15 with TRBJ2-1; 11 bases are a match to TRBD2. Germline V gene sequence: CDR1 LNHNV, CDR2 YYDKDF (reference sequence). CDR3 length: 20 amino acids. Unmatched junction bases numbered 15, after V lost 2 bases and J lost 3 bases. CDR3 residues: CATSRSTGTSGKIGYNEQFF. CDR3 coding DNA: TGTGCCACCAGCAGATCAACCGGGACTAGCGGAAAGATAGGCTACAATGAGCAGTTCTTC.

The CDR3 sequence is CSAVQLDNSPLHF. DNA for the CDR3: TGCAGTGCCGTACAGCTTGATAATTCACCCCTCCACTTT. The gene calls are TRBV20-1 and TRBJ1-6; D is undetermined. The V and J ends lost 6 bases and 5 bases respectively, with 11 bases between them. In germline, CDR1 is DFQATT, CDR2 SNEGSKA (reference sequence). This CDR3 spans 13 amino acids.

This clonotype was seen a few times. The chain recombines TRBV7-8 with TRBJ2-7; 9 bases map to TRBD1. Germline V gene lookup returns CDR1 SGHVS and CDR2 FQNEAQ. The CDR3 loop spans 16 amino acids. J gave up 3 bases and V 2 bases, and 8 bases lay outside the gene matches. Here the CDR3 DNA reads TGTGCCAGCAGCTTAACCGGACAGGGGAGCGTCTACGAGCAGTACTTC. It codes for CASSLTGQGSVYEQYF.

The sample holds a few counts of this clonotype. The chain is built from TRBV9 and TRBJ2-7; TRBD2 agrees at 8 bases. Germline V gene sequence: CDR1 SGDLS, CDR2 YYNGEE. The CDR3 spans 15 residues. The trim removed 0 bases at V and 2 bases at J, leaving 4 bases unmatched. CDR3 amino acids: CASSVASGLTYEQYF. DNA of the CDR3: TGTGCCAGCAGCGTAGCTAGCGGGTTAACCTACGAGCAGTACTTC. Filled out from reference TRBV9 and TRBJ2-7, the complete variable domain reads DSGVTQTPKHLITATGQRVTLRCSPRSGDLSVYWYQQSLDQGLQFLIQYYNGEERAKGNILERFSAQQFPDLHSELNLSSLELGDSALYFCASSVASGLTYEQYFGPGTRLTVT.